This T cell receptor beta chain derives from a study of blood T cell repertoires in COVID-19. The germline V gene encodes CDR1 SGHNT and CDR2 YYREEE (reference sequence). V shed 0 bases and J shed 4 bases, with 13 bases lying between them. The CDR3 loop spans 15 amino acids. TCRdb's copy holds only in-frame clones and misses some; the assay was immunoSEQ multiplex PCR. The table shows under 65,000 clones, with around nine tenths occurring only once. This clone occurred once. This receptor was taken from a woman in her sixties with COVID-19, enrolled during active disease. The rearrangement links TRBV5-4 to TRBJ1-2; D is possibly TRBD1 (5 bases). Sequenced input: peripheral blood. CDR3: CASSLVGQGGYGYTF. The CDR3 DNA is TGTGCCAGCAGCTTGGTTGGTCAGGGAGGCTATGGCTACACCTTC.